The entry below gives a single T cell receptor (beta chain) sequence along with its context. CDR3 length: 16 residues. Germline assignment: CDR1 GTSNPN and CDR2 SVGIG (reference sequence). Trimming removed 0 bases from V and 5 bases from J; junction bases left unmatched: 12. The entry originates in a study of blood T cell repertoires in COVID-19. Method: immunoSEQ multiplex PCR; TCRdb's copy keeps in-frame clones and lacks some. The sample has more than 120,000 clones; about nine tenths are singletons. The sequenced sample consisted of peripheral blood. This TCR derives from a woman in her 50s with acute or convalescent COVID-19. The J gene is TRBJ1-1, the V gene TRBV30; 7 nucleotides line up with TRBD1. The CDR3 region has the DNA TGTGCCTGGAGTGTCGGTTGGAGCTCCAGGGGGACTGAAGCTTTCTTT. It translates to CAWSVGWSSRGTEAFF.